This T cell receptor beta chain was recovered during a study of cytomegalovirus exposure and HLA in healthy donors. The study's findings and limits: Reportedly, cytomegalovirus status was diagnosed with high sensitivity and specificity. Equally common other TCR beta chains were less clonally expanded than HLA-associated ones, a later analysis found.

Note on this clone: The antigen remains unidentified.

V gave up 3 bases and J gave up 4 bases; unmatched junction bases: 0. This CDR3 region has 13 residues. In germline, CDR1 is LGHNA, CDR2 YSLEER. Unrecorded immune exposure was likely among donors, who were nominally healthy when sampled. The PCR used 60 Vbeta and 13 Jbeta primers. Profiled with immunoSEQ multiplex PCR; TCRdb holds only in-frame clones, not every one. Its table lists some 130,000 clones. The genes are TRBV4-3 and TRBJ1-2; TRBD1 matches at 9 bases. This TCR was sampled from a man between 18 and 29 years old in good health and CMV-seronegative. Sequencing used PBMCs. The CDR3 sequence: CASSQTGGYGYTF. The DNA of the CDR3 is TGCGCCAGCAGCCAGACAGGGGGCTATGGCTACACCTTC.